This T cell receptor beta chain stems from a study of T cells after yellow fever vaccination. Deletions cut 3 bases from V and 2 bases from J, with 13 bases between. Germline V gene lookup returns CDR1 MNHNY and CDR2 SVGAGI (reference sequence). The CDR3 runs 15 residues. UMIs and a universal primer site were added when TCR cDNA was made by 5'RACE template switching. TCRdb analysed the 5' RACE reads with MiXCR anew, one entry per CDR3 protein. In the table there are some 320,000 distinct CDR3 sequences, 3.5% to 4.5% of which are singletons. The starting material was PBMCs, obtained 15 days after the yellow fever booster vaccination. The sequence came from a man younger than 35 who received the YFV17D yellow fever vaccine. This rearrangement joins TRBV6-6 to TRBJ1-1; D gene uncertain. The CDR3 nucleotides read TGTGCCAGCAGTTATGCTCGGGTGGTTAACACTGAAGCTTTCTTT. Translation: CASSYARVVNTEAFF.